The 30 T cell receptor beta chains given below trace back to one sample, sequenced in a study of identical twins. TCRdb independently ran MiXCR on the 5' RACE reads; one entry per CDR3 protein. The sample lists about 520,000 distinct CDR3 sequences; roughly a fifth were seen once. Another study also made use of these data, one on T cells expressing NK-cell markers.

The material sequenced was CD4+ T cells sorted from blood. The origin of the receptors is a young woman in good health.

The chain combines TRBV12-3 or TRBV12-4 with TRBJ2-5; D is unresolved. The V end lost 5 bases, the J end lost 5 bases, and 15 bases lay between the germline ends. This CDR3 is 14 amino acids long. The CDR3, as DNA: TGTGCCAGCAGTATGCGACCCTTGCATGAGACCCAGTACTTC. Its translation: CASSMRPLHETQYF.

The chain recombines TRBV4-3 with TRBJ2-5; possibly TRBD1 for D (6 bases). Germline CDR1 LGHNA, CDR2 YSLEER. This CDR3 comprises 14 residues. V was cut by 0 bases and J by 4 bases, with 9 bases left in between. CDR3 loop: CASSQEQGPETQYF. The CDR3 DNA reads TGCGCCAGCAGCCAAGAACAGGGTCCAGAGACCCAGTACTTC.

As DNA, the CDR3 is TGTGCCAGCAGCCTGTTAGCGGGAAGTTCCGCAGATACGCAGTATTTT. It translates to CASSLLAGSSADTQYF. The chain combines TRBV7-2 with TRBJ2-3, with 8 nucleotides matching TRBD2. Germline V gene lookup returns CDR1 SGHTA and CDR2 FQGNSA. The CDR3 length is 16 residues. Germline trimming cut 5 bases from V and 4 bases from J; bases unmatched to any gene: 11.

Only a few counts were recorded for this clonotype. This rearrangement joins TRBV20-1 to TRBJ1-4; D gene unclear. Germline CDR1 is DFQATT and CDR2 is SNEGSKA (reference sequence). With 4 bases removed from V and 5 bases from J, the gap between germline ends came to 5 bases. This CDR3 has 11 residues. The CDR3, as DNA: TGCAGTGCTATAGAGAATGAAAAACTGTTTTTT. It translates to CSAIENEKLFF.

In this sample, this clonotype turned up a few times. The chain uses TRBV2 and TRBJ2-1, with 7 bases lining up with TRBD2. With 2 bases clipped from V and 7 bases from J, the junction kept 17 bases outside the gene matches. Germline V lookup: CDR1 SNHLY, CDR2 FYNNEI. This CDR3 is 18 amino acids long. CDR3 DNA sequence: TGTGCCAGCAGTGAAAGGGTCCCGGGCGGGAGTTTAAGAAATGAGCAGTTCTTC. It yields the protein CASSERVPGGSLRNEQFF.

This clonotype occurred many times. J is TRBJ2-5 and V is TRBV20-1; weak D call: TRBD2 (5 bases). Trimming removed 2 bases at V and 5 bases at J, with 9 bases between. Germline CDR1 reads DFQATT; CDR2 reads SNEGSKA (reference sequence). The CDR3 consists of 12 residues. The CDR3 is CSARRGGETQYF. In DNA form, the CDR3 reads TGCAGTGCTAGACGGGGTGGGGAGACCCAGTACTTC.

This rearrangement joins TRBV30 to TRBJ2-7; D gene ambiguous. V dropped 4 bases and J dropped 6 bases, with 10 bases sitting between them. The CDR3 runs to 11 residues. From germline, CDR1 is GTSNPN and CDR2 SVGIG (reference sequence). CDR3 region: CAWKAFGEQYF. DNA for the CDR3: TGTGCCTGGAAGGCCTTCGGCGAGCAGTACTTC. Looking up the rest from reference TRBV30 and TRBJ2-7 gives the full variable domain: SQTIHQWPATLVQPVGSPLSLECTVEGTSNPNLYWYRQAAGRGLQLLFYSVGIGQISSEVPQNLSASRPQDRQFILSSKKLLLSDSGFYLCAWKAFGEQYFGPGTRLTVT.

This clonotype was found a few times. The rearrangement uses TRBV7-2 and TRBJ2-5; possibly TRBD1 for D (5 bases). V dropped 3 bases and J dropped 4 bases, with 15 bases sitting between them. The germline CDR1 and CDR2 sequences are SGHTA and FQGNSA. The CDR3 is 15 residues long. The CDR3 region is CASSLGRARLETQYF. CDR3 coding DNA: TGTGCCAGCAGCTTGGGCAGGGCAAGGTTAGAGACCCAGTACTTC.

In its sample, this clonotype was seen a few times. The chain couples TRBV7-8 to TRBJ2-2; no definite D call. Germline CDR1 reads SGHVS; CDR2 reads FQNEAQ. The CDR3 spans 14 residues. V dropped 4 bases and J dropped 1 base, with 7 bases sitting between them. The CDR3 protein is CASSWAGNTGELFF. The CDR3 DNA is TGTGCCAGCAGCTGGGCAGGGAACACCGGGGAGCTGTTTTTT. The complete variable domain, with remaining parts taken from reference TRBV7-8 and TRBJ2-2, reads GAGVSQSPRYKVAKRGQDVALRCDPISGHVSLFWYQQALGQGPEFLTYFQNEAQLDKSGLPSDRFFAERPEGSVSTLKIQRTQQEDSAVYLCASSWAGNTGELFFGEGSRLTVL.

This clonotype was counted at least ten times. The chain is built from TRBV5-8 and TRBJ1-5, with unresolved D. The CDR3 runs to 12 residues. Germline values: CDR1 SGHTS, CDR2 YDEGEE. With 1 base removed from V and 11 bases from J, the gap between germline ends came to 10 bases. The CDR3 region has the DNA TGTGCCAGCAGCTTGTCGGGATGGGCCCAGCATTTT. This gives the protein CASSLSGWAQHF.

J is TRBJ2-3 and V is TRBV14; tentative D call: TRBD2 (5 bases). V lost 5 bases and J lost 11, with 17 bases in between. The CDR3 has 13 amino acids. CDR1 SGHDN and CDR2 FVKESK come from the germline V gene. The chain's CDR3 is CASSTGNRWKQYF. In DNA, the CDR3 is TGTGCCAGCAGCACCGGGAATCGTTGGAAGCAGTATTTT. Combining the CDR3 with reference TRBV14 and TRBJ2-3 gives the whole variable domain EAGVTQFPSHSVIEKGQTVTLRCDPISGHDNLYWYRRVMGKEIKFLLHFVKESKQDESGMPNNRFLAERTGGTYSTLKVQPAELEDSGVYFCASSTGNRWKQYFGPGTRLTVL.

There are a few counts of this clonotype. This sequence joins TRBV19 and TRBJ1-4; TRBD1 agrees at 10 bases. With V trimmed by 5 bases and J by 7 bases, 4 bases remained unmatched. Per germline, CDR1 LNHDA and CDR2 SQIVND (reference sequence). CDR3 length: 14 residues. CDR3 sequence (DNA): TGTGCCAGTAGTCCGGGACAGGGGCTTGAAAAACTGTTTTTT. It translates to CASSPGQGLEKLFF.

The J gene is TRBJ2-1, the V gene TRBV28; D is ambiguous. Germline CDR1 is MDHEN and CDR2 is SYDVKM. Trimming pared 4 bases from V and 8 bases from J, leaving 12 bases between. The CDR3 extends over 13 amino acids. The CDR3 is CASSSIRSHEQFF. The CDR3 DNA reads as TGTGCCAGCAGTTCTATCAGAAGCCATGAGCAGTTCTTC.

The chain links TRBV5-1 to TRBJ2-2, with no clear D. Trimming removed 2 bases at V and 1 base at J, with 9 bases between. Germline V CDR1 and CDR2: SGHRS, YFSETQ. This CDR3 contains 15 residues. In DNA form, the CDR3 reads TGCGCCAGCAGCTTAAAAGCCCAGAACACCGGGGAGCTGTTTTTT. Protein product: CASSLKAQNTGELFF.

This clonotype was recorded a few times. The chain has TRBV6-5 and TRBJ2-7; possibly TRBD2 for D (5 bases). The CDR3 covers 12 residues. Germline CDR1 reads MNHEY; CDR2 reads SVGAGI. V lost 1 base and J 6 bases, leaving 7 bases between the germline ends. The CDR3 spells CASSYLSGEQYF. The CDR3 region has the DNA TGTGCCAGCAGTTACTTAAGCGGCGAGCAGTACTTC.

The rearrangement uses TRBV6-5 and TRBJ2-1, with D possibly TRBD2 on 7 matching bases. The germline V gene has CDR1 MNHEY and CDR2 SVGAGI. This CDR3 contains 15 residues. V was pared by 6 bases and J by 7 bases, with 19 bases between. CDR3 amino acids: CASSLGGASWNEQFF. The CDR3 DNA is TGTGCCAGCAGCTTAGGGGGGGCCTCCTGGAATGAGCAGTTCTTC.

V is TRBV7-9 and J is TRBJ1-2; maybe TRBD1 (6 bases). V was cut by 5 bases and J by 8 bases, with 18 bases left in between. Germline V gene sequence: CDR1 SEHNR, CDR2 FQNEAQ (reference sequence). This CDR3 has 14 residues. This CDR3 is CASSIQTTRGGYTF. DNA of the CDR3: TGTGCCAGCAGCATACAGACTACCAGGGGCGGCTACACCTTC.

The CDR3, as DNA: TGTGCCAGCAGCTCCATCGGAGGGGGCCCTAGCACAGATACGCAGTATTTT. This gives the protein CASSSIGGGPSTDTQYF. The chain couples TRBV5-5 to TRBJ2-3, with D perhaps matching TRBD1 (7 bases). Looked up from germline, CDR1 is SGHKS and CDR2 is YYEKEE (reference sequence). V was shortened by 3 bases and J by 0 bases, with 17 bases between the two germline ends. This CDR3 region has 17 residues.

This clonotype has more than one count but fewer than ten. The rearrangement uses TRBV30 and TRBJ2-7; D remains unclear. This CDR3 is built from 11 residues. Per germline, CDR1 GTSNPN and CDR2 SVGIG (reference sequence). CDR3 in amino acids: CTSGRSYEQYF. CDR3 coding DNA: TGTACTTCGGGTCGGAGCTACGAGCAGTACTTC.

In its sample, this clonotype was seen a few times. The rearrangement joins TRBV20-1 to TRBJ1-1; possibly TRBD1 for D (6 bases). CDR1 is DFQATT, CDR2 SNEGSKA, per germline (reference sequence). Trimming shortened V by 5 bases and J by 8 bases, and 18 bases separated the two germline ends. The CDR3 sequence is 13 residues long. The DNA of the CDR3 is TGCAGTGCTCCAAGGGGGGGAGGGTCCGAAGCTTTCTTT. It translates to CSAPRGGGSEAFF.

CDR3 protein: CSASSPDLYNSPLHF. CDR3 DNA sequence: TGCAGTGCTAGTTCTCCGGACCTCTATAATTCACCCCTCCACTTT. This chain joins TRBV20-1 and TRBJ1-6; no definite D call. The V gene's germline CDR1 is DFQATT and CDR2 SNEGSKA (reference sequence). V lost 3 bases and J lost 3, with 12 bases in between. There are 15 residues in the CDR3.

The J gene is TRBJ1-1, the V gene TRBV7-7, with TRBD1 identical over 8 bases. V shed 5 bases and J 3 bases; nucleotides not matched to a gene: 8. The CDR3 totals 15 residues. Germline V gives CDR1 SSHAT, CDR2 FNYEAQ (reference sequence). This CDR3 is CASSQWTGMDTEAFF. The CDR3 nucleotides read TGTGCCAGCAGCCAATGGACAGGGATGGACACTGAAGCTTTCTTT.

This clonotype came up a few times. The chain is built from TRBV5-4 and TRBJ2-3, with TRBD2 as a possible D gene (6 bases). V was cut by 2 bases and J by 5 bases, with 12 bases left in between. The CDR3 contains 14 residues. CDR1 is SGHNT, CDR2 YYREEE, per germline (reference sequence). CDR3 in amino acids: CASSFGGVGDTQYF. CDR3 bases: TGTGCCAGCAGCTTTGGAGGGGTTGGAGATACGCAGTATTTT.

This chain links TRBV4-3 with TRBJ2-2; 9 bases match TRBD1. V shed 1 base, J shed 3 bases, and the junction held 3 bases outside the gene matches. The CDR3 runs to 16 residues. In germline, CDR1 is LGHNA, CDR2 YSLEER. The CDR3 loop is CASSQGTGAHTGELFF. The CDR3 coding sequence is TGCGCCAGCAGCCAAGGGACAGGGGCGCACACCGGGGAGCTGTTTTTT.

In this sample, this clonotype turned up a few times. The chain carries TRBV29-1 and TRBJ2-1, with 11 bases matching TRBD2. From germline, CDR1 is SQVTM and CDR2 ANQGSEA. V shed 0 bases and J 8 bases; nucleotides not matched to a gene: 15. The CDR3 has 18 amino acids. The CDR3 coding sequence is TGCAGCGTTGAAGAGGGGATAGGACTAGCGGGCCCCGGGGATGAGCAGTTCTTC. Its translation is CSVEEGIGLAGPGDEQFF.

This clonotype was found a few times. This chain links TRBV18 with TRBJ2-1; 10 bases are shared with TRBD2. The V gene's germline CDR1 is KGHSH and CDR2 LQKENI. V trimming: 0 bases; J trimming: 6 bases; junction bases outside the gene matches: 5. CDR3 length: 16 residues. The CDR3 nucleotides read TGTGCCAGCTCACCACCGTCGGGACTAGCGACCAATGAGCAGTTCTTC. Amino acids: CASSPPSGLATNEQFF.

J is TRBJ2-1 and V is TRBV5-1, with D unresolved. The CDR3 sequence is 13 residues long. The V gene's germline CDR1 is SGHRS and CDR2 YFSETQ. The V end lost 4 bases, the J end lost 10 bases, and 15 bases lay between the germline ends. The CDR3 region has the DNA TGCGCCAGCAGCCCCCAGGCGGCTCTCGAGCAGTTCTTC. It specifies CASSPQAALEQFF.

The V call is TRBV25-1, the J call TRBJ1-5, with 7 bases lining up with TRBD1. V shed 8 bases and J 0 bases; nucleotides not matched to a gene: 10. The CDR3 runs to 16 residues. CDR1 is MGHDK, CDR2 SYGVNS, per germline. The DNA for the CDR3 is TGTGCCAGCCCCGGGACAGAGCAACATAGCAATCAGCCCCAGCATTTT. Translating it yields CASPGTEQHSNQPQHF.

The chain joins TRBV5-1 to TRBJ2-2; a possible D gene is TRBD2 (6 bases). Trimming shortened V by 7 bases and J by 4 bases, and 14 bases separated the two germline ends. The CDR3 runs to 14 residues. The germline V gene has CDR1 SGHRS and CDR2 YFSETQ. CDR3 DNA: TGCGCCAGCGGCCGACTAGGGATCACCGGGGAGCTGTTTTTT. Its translation: CASGRLGITGELFF.

The chain joins TRBV6-1 to TRBJ1-1, with D possibly being TRBD1 (6 bases). V dropped 2 bases and J dropped 1 base, with 11 bases sitting between them. Germline lookup yields CDR1 MNHNS and CDR2 SASEGT. CDR3 length: 15 residues. The CDR3 sequence: CASSEQGRGNTEAFF. The CDR3 region has the DNA TGTGCCAGCAGTGAACAGGGGAGGGGGAACACTGAAGCTTTCTTT.